Sequencing of this TCR beta chain was carried out in a study of human T cells and chemical hapten exposure. TCRdb recomputed calls from the RACE reads with MiXCR, one row per CDR3 protein. The data contain approximately 84,000 distinct CDR3 sequences, 9.5% to 13% of them seen just once; the ten biggest clones take up 2% to 2.5%. This clonotype was observed a handful of times. The sample's time point: patch test 2, 6 weeks after DPC sensitization. Treatment: therapeutic diphenylcyclopropenone sensitization with weekly scalp DPC. The CDR3 runs to 15 residues. V was clipped by 6 bases and J by 0 bases, with 12 bases between them. Germline V gives CDR1 DFQATT, CDR2 SNEGSKA (reference sequence).

This chain uses TRBV20-1 with TRBJ2-6; either TRBD1 or TRBD2 may fit D (5 bases each). The receptor's source is a woman under 40 with alopecia areata. Some clones in this sample may be carry-over from other donors' samples. Here the sequenced sample was whole blood, taken in connection with sensitization to the hapten diphenylcyclopropenone (DPC). For the CDR3, the DNA is TGCAGTGCCCTGGGACGTCCCTCTGGGGCCAACGTCCTGACTTTC. Translation: CSALGRPSGANVLTF.